This T cell receptor beta chain appears in the sequencing data of a study of T cell responses to AZD1222 COVID-19 vaccine. Assay: immunoSEQ multiplex PCR; the TCRdb copy retains only in-frame clones and omits some. The sample has under 130,000 clones, 70% to 90% seen once; the top ten hold about 2.5%. The study's findings and limits: Donors in the cohort were predominantly white British and more often female, and clonal diversity was possibly underestimated. Only a handful of AZD1222 recipients, roughly six in all, had baseline seropositivity. The repertoires were collected only after the peak T cell response.

Trimming took 2 bases from V and 7 from J; bases not matched to a gene: 19. The CDR3 is 18 residues long. CDR1 and CDR2 from the germline V gene are SGHNT and YYREEE (reference sequence). This clone showed up just once. The antigen is unknown. This receptor was identified in an adult who received the AZD1222 COVID-19 vaccine. V usage is TRBV5-4 and J usage is TRBJ1-2, with 8 bases fitting TRBD1. Sample: peripheral blood, taken 28 days after the second AZD1222 dose. The CDR3 here is CASSFPGPTDRANSGYTF. CDR3 bases: TGTGCCAGCAGCTTCCCAGGTCCGACGGACAGGGCTAATAGTGGCTACACCTTC.